This T cell receptor (beta chain) was obtained from a study of blood T cells in healthy people across ages. Regarding the study as a whole: Diversity was higher, and naive CD4+ cells more numerous, in long-lived donors than in aged donors.

Each sample had at least 7 million PBMCs isolated. Sample-barcoded 5' priming and a J-beta primer mix drove a second PCR of about 7 to 12 cycles. TCRdb re-derived calls from the 5' RACE reads in MiXCR, one entry per CDR3 protein. This sample has about 620,000 distinct CDR3 sequences; around 52% occur once, and the top ten carry roughly 13%. To note about this clonotype: The antigen is unknown. A much larger clone differs from this one at a single base, so this may be a read error.

Germline-derived CDR1 and CDR2 are SGHRS and YFSETQ. Trimming pared 1 base from V and 3 bases from J, leaving 12 bases between. CDR3 length: 15 residues. This rearrangement joins TRBV5-1 to TRBJ2-3; D is ambiguous. Sample: blood. The clonotype comes from a woman aged 80 or over in good health. The CDR3 sequence is CASSLYSSTTDTQYF. CDR3 sequence (DNA): TGCGCCAGCAGCTTGTACAGCTCAACTACAGATACGCAGTATTTT.